A selection of T cell receptor beta chains follows, all from one sample in a study of blood T cells in healthy people across ages. TCRdb reprocessed the 5' RACE reads with MiXCR, giving one entry per CDR3 protein. The profile shows some 1.6 million distinct CDR3 sequences, roughly 32% of them singletons. The sequenced sample consisted of blood. Every receptor here comes from a woman aged 30 to 39 in good health. Each CDR3 is given with its conserved first and last residue. Each record gives: D gene, J gene, clone size, V gene, CDR3 DNA, CDR3 protein. A D gene is named only where the DNA matches it firmly. Clone size appears in some rows only: once, few, many, or a class for an expanded clone.

>.|TRBJ2-7|few|TRBV20-1
TGCAGTGCTAGACCCGGGACTTCCCTCTACGAGCAGTACTTC
CSARPGTSLYEQYF
>TRBD2|TRBJ2-1|.|TRBV29-1
TGCAGCGTTGAAGATCATAGGGCGACGAGCGGGAGGAGGTCCTACAATGAGCAGTTCTTC
CSVEDHRATSGRRSYNEQFF
>TRBD1|TRBJ1-1|few|TRBV9
TGTGCCAGTAGCGGGTCAGACAGGGGTTCTTTCTTT
CASSGSDRGSFF
>TRBD2|TRBJ2-7|few|TRBV20-1
TGCAGTGCTAGTTGGGTGAGACTAGCGTACGCAAAGCGCCACAATGAGCAGTACTTC
CSASWVRLAYAKRHNEQYF
>.|TRBJ2-1|.|TRBV12-3/TRBV12-4
TGTGCCAGCAGTTCAGGCTTCGACTGGCTCGAGGACAATGAGCAGTTCTTC
CASSSGFDWLEDNEQFF
>.|TRBJ1-2|.|TRBV6-1
TGTGCCAGCAGTGACCCGGGACAAAACTATGGCTACACCTTC
CASSDPGQNYGYTF
>TRBD2|TRBJ2-7|many|TRBV20-1
TGCAGTGCTAGCTTAGCGGGCCCGGGGGAGCAGTACTTC
CSASLAGPGEQYF
>.|TRBJ2-3|.|TRBV10-2
TGCGCCAGCAGATCAGGTTCAGATACGCAGTATTTT
CASRSGSDTQYF
>.|TRBJ2-7|few|TRBV4-2
TGTGCCAGCAGCCAAGCGGCTAGCGGGACAGGCGAGCAGTACTTC
CASSQAASGTGEQYF
>TRBD1|TRBJ2-1|.|TRBV11-1
TGTGCCAGCAGCCCACCGGACAGGAGCTCCTACAATGAGCAGTTCTTC
CASSPPDRSSYNEQFF
>.|TRBJ1-5|.|TRBV28
TGTGCCAGCAGTAAAGCCACAGGGCGGGCGAGCAATCAGCCCCAGCATTTT
CASSKATGRASNQPQHF
>.|TRBJ1-2|many|TRBV6-5
TGTGCCAGCAGTAGGGGTACTAACTATGGCTACACCTTC
CASSRGTNYGYTF
>.|TRBJ2-2|.|TRBV2
TGTGCCAGCGTTGGGGAGTTGAACACCGGGGAGCTGTTTTTT
CASVGELNTGELFF
>TRBD2|TRBJ2-2|few|TRBV20-1
TGCAGTGCTAGCACTCCAGCGGGAGGGCTAGGTAACGGGGAGCTGTTTTTT
CSASTPAGGLGNGELFF
>.|TRBJ2-2|.|TRBV13
TGTGCCAGCAGCTTACCAGCGGTCCTTACCGGGGAGCTGTTTTTT
CASSLPAVLTGELFF
>TRBD2|TRBJ2-3|.|TRBV5-1
TGCGCCAGCAAGTCCAGCGGGAGGTTCACAGATACGCAGTATTTT
CASKSSGRFTDTQYF
>.|TRBJ2-7|many|TRBV29-1
TGCAGCGGCGGAAGGAGCTCCTACGAGCAGTACTTC
CSGGRSSYEQYF
>TRBD1|TRBJ1-1|.|TRBV4-1
TGCGCCAGCAGCCAACCTAGACAGGGGGCCACTGAAGCTTTCTTT
CASSQPRQGATEAFF
>TRBD2|TRBJ2-3|few|TRBV29-1
TGCAGCGTTGGGGCGGGAGCTGATACGCAGTATTTT
CSVGAGADTQYF
>.|TRBJ2-7|few|TRBV5-1
TGCGCCAGCAGCTGGGGCCCGGAGGGGCTTTACGAGCAGTACTTC
CASSWGPEGLYEQYF
>.|TRBJ1-1|.|TRBV2
TGTGCCAGCGGACAGAGATCGAACACTGAAGCTTTCTTT
CASGQRSNTEAFF
>.|TRBJ2-5|many|TRBV12-3/TRBV12-4
TGTGCCAGCAGTTTATCGGCAGGCCAACTAGAGACCCAGTACTTC
CASSLSAGQLETQYF
>TRBD2|TRBJ2-1|.|TRBV5-1
TGCGCCAGCAGCTCGCGGCTAGCGGGAGGGGAGGGTGAGCAGTTCTTC
CASSSRLAGGEGEQFF
>TRBD2|TRBJ2-1|.|TRBV10-3
TGTGCCATCAGTGACGTAACTAGCGGGAATGAGCAGTTCTTC
CAISDVTSGNEQFF
>TRBD2|TRBJ2-1|few|TRBV20-1
TGCAGTGCTAGAGATAGCGGGAGGAGGGTGGACGATGAGCAGTTCTTC
CSARDSGRRVDDEQFF
>.|TRBJ2-4|.|TRBV7-9
TGTGCCAGCAGCTTAGGCAGGCAGGAAAACATTCAGTACTTC
CASSLGRQENIQYF
>TRBD1|TRBJ1-2|few|TRBV9
TGTGCCAGCAGCGTTGACAGGGCCGGGGCCTATGGCTACACCTTC
CASSVDRAGAYGYTF
>TRBD2|TRBJ2-3|few|TRBV20-1
TGCAGTGCTAGTACACCGGGACTAGCGGGAGAAAGCACAGATACGCAGTATTTT
CSASTPGLAGESTDTQYF
>TRBD1|TRBJ1-1|few|TRBV24-1
TGTGCCACCAGTGCCACCGGGACAGGGAATACCGCTGAAGCTTTCTTT
CATSATGTGNTAEAFF
>.|TRBJ2-7|many|TRBV7-2
TGTGCCAGCAGTTTAGAGCCGGGGCCGTCCTCCTACGAGCAGTACTTC
CASSLEPGPSSYEQYF
>.|TRBJ2-3|.|TRBV27
TGTGCCAGCATTAGCAGCGGTGTCACAGATACGCAGTATTTT
CASISSGVTDTQYF
>.|TRBJ2-1|many|TRBV9
TGTGCCAGCAGCGTAGGCGGTAGCGGAGTTTACAATGAGCAGTTCTTC
CASSVGGSGVYNEQFF
>.|TRBJ1-1|few|TRBV12-3/TRBV12-4
TGTGCCAGCAGCTTAGGAGGGTACCAGCCTGAAGCTTTCTTT
CASSLGGYQPEAFF
>TRBD1|TRBJ1-4|.|TRBV20-1
TGCAGTGCTACCCGGGACAGGCCAAATGAAAAACTGTTTTTT
CSATRDRPNEKLFF
>.|TRBJ2-5|.|TRBV20-1
TGCAGCCCAGGACGGACGACCCAGTACTTC
CSPGRTTQYF
>TRBD1|TRBJ2-7|many|TRBV5-6
TGTGCCAGCAGCTTGAGACAGGGGAACGAGCAGTACTTC
CASSLRQGNEQYF
>.|TRBJ2-7|many|TRBV5-1
TGCGCCAGCAGCTTGGCCCTCGGTGGCGAGCAGTACTTC
CASSLALGGEQYF
>.|TRBJ2-6|.|TRBV29-1
TGCAGCGGACTGGTTAGCGGCGACTCTGGGGCCAACGTCCTGACTTTC
CSGLVSGDSGANVLTF
>TRBD1|TRBJ2-1|.|TRBV5-6
TGTGCCAGCAGCTTCCTTCGGTCGACAGGGGGCTCCTACAATGAGCAGTTCTTC
CASSFLRSTGGSYNEQFF
>TRBD2|TRBJ2-1|.|TRBV6-1
TGTGCCAGCAGTAAGACTAGCGGGGGGTTGAATGAGCAGTTCTTC
CASSKTSGGLNEQFF
>.|TRBJ2-7|few|TRBV20-1
TGCAGTGCCAGAGGGGGGGCCCAGTACGAGCAGTACTTC
CSARGGAQYEQYF
>TRBD2|TRBJ2-1|.|TRBV10-3
TGTGCCATCCTGGGGGCCGGACTAGCATCGATCGATGAGCGGTTCTTC
CAILGAGLASIDERFF
>.|TRBJ1-1|few|TRBV29-1
TGCAGCGTAGTTTCGCCGAAGAACACTGAAGCTTTCTTT
CSVVSPKNTEAFF
>TRBD1|TRBJ2-3|few|TRBV20-1
TGCAGTGGTAGGACAGGGGAAAGCGCAGATACGCAGTATTTT
CSGRTGESADTQYF
>TRBD1|TRBJ1-6|.|TRBV20-1
TGCAGTGCTAGGGCGGACAGGGTGAACGGGAATTCACCCCTCCACTTT
CSARADRVNGNSPLHF
>.|TRBJ2-3|.|TRBV14
TGTGCCAGCAGCCTTACACGGCTGGCTACGCAGTATTTT
CASSLTRLATQYF
>TRBD2|TRBJ2-5|.|TRBV5-4
TGTGCCAGCAGTTCTCCGGGACTAGCGGAAGAGACCCAGTACTTC
CASSSPGLAEETQYF
>.|TRBJ2-4|many|TRBV7-2
TGTGCCAGCAGCCCGGAGGTATCCAAAAACATTCAGTACTTC
CASSPEVSKNIQYF
>.|TRBJ2-3|.|TRBV27
TGTGCCAGCGCCCAGGGGTATACGCAGTATTTT
CASAQGYTQYF
>.|TRBJ1-2|.|TRBV5-5
TGTGCCAGCAGTAAACAACGGGACTATGGCTACACCTTC
CASSKQRDYGYTF
>TRBD2|TRBJ2-3|.|TRBV20-1
TGCAGTGCTAGTGGGGGGACTAGAGCGGCAGATACGCAGTATTTT
CSASGGTRAADTQYF
>.|TRBJ2-1|few|TRBV9
TGTGCCAGCAGCCCCCAGGTGACAGTATACAATGAGCAGTTCTTC
CASSPQVTVYNEQFF
>.|TRBJ2-1|.|TRBV28
TGTGCCAGCACCCAGAGGCGAAATGAGCAGTTCTTC
CASTQRRNEQFF
>TRBD1|TRBJ2-7|few|TRBV4-1
TGCGCCAGCAGCCAAGACAGGGGGATACGCGAGCAGTACTTC
CASSQDRGIREQYF
>TRBD2|TRBJ2-7|.|TRBV5-1
TGCGCCAGCAGCGAGACTAGCGGGGGGGCCTACGAGCAGTACTTC
CASSETSGGAYEQYF